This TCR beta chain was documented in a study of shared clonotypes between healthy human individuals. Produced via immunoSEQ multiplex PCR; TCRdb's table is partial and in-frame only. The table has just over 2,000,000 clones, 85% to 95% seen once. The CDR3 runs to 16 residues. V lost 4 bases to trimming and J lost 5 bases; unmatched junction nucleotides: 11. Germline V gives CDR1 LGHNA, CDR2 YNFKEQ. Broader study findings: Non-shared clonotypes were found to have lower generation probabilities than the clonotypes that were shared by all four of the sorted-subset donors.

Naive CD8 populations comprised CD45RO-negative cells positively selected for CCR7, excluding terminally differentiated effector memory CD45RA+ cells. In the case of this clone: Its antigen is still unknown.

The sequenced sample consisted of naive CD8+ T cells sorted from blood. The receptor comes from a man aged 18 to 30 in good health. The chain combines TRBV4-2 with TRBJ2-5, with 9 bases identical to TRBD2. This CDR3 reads CASSLEGGGAGETQYF. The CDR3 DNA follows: TGTGCCAGCAGCCTGGAAGGCGGGGGGGCCGGGGAGACCCAGTACTTC.